These T cell receptor beta chains were read from a single sample in a study of blood T cell repertoires in COVID-19. Some clones are missing from TCRdb's copy, which holds only in-frame ones; the method was immunoSEQ multiplex PCR. The sample contains about 98,000 clones, approximately 82% of which appear only once. The source material was peripheral blood. Source of these receptors: a man in his 70s with active or convalescent COVID-19. The CDR3 runs from the conserved cysteine through the conserved F or W. The order of the fields is clone size, V gene, D gene, J gene, CDR3 DNA, CDR3 protein. The D gene is left open where the match is weak. The size entry is marked missing in some rows and otherwise reads once, few, many or a size class.

size: -
V: TRBV5-6
D: -
J: TRBJ1-6
DNA: TGTGCCAGCAGCCCTCGGGGCTCCTATAATTCACCCCTCCACTTT
CDR3: CASSPRGSYNSPLHF

size: -
V: TRBV6-2/TRBV6-3
D: TRBD1
J: TRBJ1-4
DNA: TGTGCCAGCAGTTACCCGACCGGGACAGGCTCCTTCTCCTCCGAAAAACTGTTTTTT
CDR3: CASSYPTGTGSFSSEKLFF

size: -
V: TRBV11-3
D: TRBD2
J: TRBJ2-5
DNA: TGTGCCAGCAGCTTAGGGGCTAGCGGGGGCCGGGAGACCCAGTACTTC
CDR3: CASSLGASGGRETQYF

size: -
V: TRBV11-2
D: TRBD1
J: TRBJ1-2
DNA: TGTGCCAGCAGCTTACTACTACAGGGGTGGAACTATGGCTACACCTTC
CDR3: CASSLLLQGWNYGYTF

size: -
V: TRBV4-3
D: -
J: TRBJ2-2
DNA: TGCGCCAGCAGCCAAGGGGCGGGGCTCAACACCGGGGAGCTGTTTTTT
CDR3: CASSQGAGLNTGELFF

size: -
V: TRBV4-1
D: TRBD1
J: TRBJ1-6
DNA: TGCGCCAGCAGCCAAGATTGGGACAGCTATAATTCACCCCTCCACTTT
CDR3: CASSQDWDSYNSPLHF

size: -
V: TRBV6-5
D: TRBD2
J: TRBJ2-3
DNA: TGTGCCAGCAGATTGCGGGGGGGCACAGATACGCAGTATTTT
CDR3: CASRLRGGTDTQYF

size: -
V: TRBV7-3
D: -
J: TRBJ1-1
DNA: TGTGCCAGCAGCTTACAGCGTGACACTGAAGCTTTCTTT
CDR3: CASSLQRDTEAFF

size: -
V: TRBV6-5
D: TRBD1
J: TRBJ1-2
DNA: TGTGCCAGCAGACAGGGGGCGCGGGTCTATGGCTACACCTTC
CDR3: CASRQGARVYGYTF

size: -
V: TRBV10-3
D: -
J: TRBJ2-3
DNA: TGTGCCAGCGAAGGGGCCGGAGATACGCAGTATTTT
CDR3: CASEGAGDTQYF

size: -
V: TRBV6-5
D: TRBD1
J: TRBJ1-2
DNA: TGTGCCAGCAGTCAGGACAGGGTTAACTATGGCTACACCTTC
CDR3: CASSQDRVNYGYTF

size: -
V: TRBV6-2/TRBV6-3
D: -
J: TRBJ2-4
DNA: TGTGCCAGCAGTTACTACGACAGCCCTGGGGCCAAAAACATTCAGTACTTC
CDR3: CASSYYDSPGAKNIQYF

size: -
V: TRBV3-1/TRBV3-2
D: -
J: TRBJ2-3
DNA: TGTGCCAGCAGCCAAGGTGAGGCGGCTAGCACAGATACGCAGTATTTT
CDR3: CASSQGEAASTDTQYF

size: once
V: TRBV5-4
D: TRBD1
J: TRBJ2-5
DNA: TGTGCCAGCAGCAGGGGACAGATTAAGAGGGAGACCCAGTACTTC
CDR3: CASSRGQIKRETQYF

size: -
V: TRBV10-2
D: TRBD2
J: TRBJ2-7
DNA: TGCGCCAGCAGAATGCCAGCGGGGGCCTACGAGCAGTACTTC
CDR3: CASRMPAGAYEQYF

size: -
V: TRBV7-8
D: TRBD1
J: TRBJ2-7
DNA: TGTGCCAGCAGCTTGGCAACCGGGACAGGGCTCTACGAGCAGTACTTC
CDR3: CASSLATGTGLYEQYF

size: -
V: TRBV15
D: -
J: TRBJ2-6
DNA: TGTGCCACCAGCGGAGAGACAGGAATGCTTTCCTCTGGGGCCAACGTCCTGACTTTC
CDR3: CATSGETGMLSSGANVLTF

size: -
V: TRBV9
D: -
J: TRBJ1-1
DNA: TGTGCCAGCAGCGCCTATGAGGTGACTGAAGCTTTCTTT
CDR3: CASSAYEVTEAFF

size: -
V: TRBV10-3
D: -
J: TRBJ1-2
DNA: TGTGCCATCAGTGAGTCGGGAAGGGGTGGCTACACCTTC
CDR3: CAISESGRGGYTF

size: -
V: TRBV20-1
D: -
J: TRBJ2-7
DNA: TGCAGTGCTAGATCCGTTTACGAGCAGTACTTC
CDR3: CSARSVYEQYF

size: -
V: TRBV5-5
D: -
J: TRBJ1-1
DNA: TGTGCCAGCCGAAGACAGGAGAACACTGAAGCTTTCTTT
CDR3: CASRRQENTEAFF

size: few
V: TRBV5-8
D: TRBD2
J: TRBJ2-1
DNA: TGTGCCAGCAGCCTAGGCCAGCGCGGACTAGGGGTTCAGTTCTTC
CDR3: CASSLGQRGLGVQFF

size: few
V: TRBV18
D: TRBD1
J: TRBJ1-2
DNA: TGTGCCAGCTCATCTGGACAGGCGAACAAGCCAGCGGGTGGCTACACCTTC
CDR3: CASSSGQANKPAGGYTF

size: -
V: TRBV30
D: -
J: TRBJ1-2
DNA: TGTGCCTGGAGACGGCCCCGGCGGGGCTACACCTTC
CDR3: CAWRRPRRGYTF

size: -
V: TRBV19
D: TRBD1
J: TRBJ1-1
DNA: TGTGCCAGTAGTACAAAGACAGGGCTGAACACTGAAGCTTTCTTT
CDR3: CASSTKTGLNTEAFF

size: -
V: TRBV3-1/TRBV3-2
D: -
J: TRBJ2-7
DNA: TGTGCCAGCAGCCGCCGGGGTCCCTACGAGCAGTACTTC
CDR3: CASSRRGPYEQYF

size: -
V: TRBV6-5
D: -
J: TRBJ1-6
DNA: TGTGCCAGCAGTTACTCGCGGGTCGGAGATTCACCCCTCCACTTT
CDR3: CASSYSRVGDSPLHF

size: -
V: TRBV6-5
D: -
J: TRBJ1-1
DNA: TGTGCCAGCAGCCAGGGGACGAACACTGAAGCTTTCTTT
CDR3: CASSQGTNTEAFF